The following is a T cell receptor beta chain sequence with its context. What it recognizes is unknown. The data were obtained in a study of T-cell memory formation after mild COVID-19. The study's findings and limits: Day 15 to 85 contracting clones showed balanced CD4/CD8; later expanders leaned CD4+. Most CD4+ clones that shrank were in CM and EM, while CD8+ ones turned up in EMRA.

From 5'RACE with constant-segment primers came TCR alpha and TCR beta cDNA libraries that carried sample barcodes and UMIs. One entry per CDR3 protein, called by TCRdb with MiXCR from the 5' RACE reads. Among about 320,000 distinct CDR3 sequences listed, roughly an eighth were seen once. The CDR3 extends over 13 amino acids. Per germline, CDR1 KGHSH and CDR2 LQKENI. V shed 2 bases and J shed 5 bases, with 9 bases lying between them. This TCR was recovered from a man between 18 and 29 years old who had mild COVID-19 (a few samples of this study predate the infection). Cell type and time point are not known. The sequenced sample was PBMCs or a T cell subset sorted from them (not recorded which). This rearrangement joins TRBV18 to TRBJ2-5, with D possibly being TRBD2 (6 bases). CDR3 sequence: CASSPAGSETQYF. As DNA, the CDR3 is TGTGCCAGCTCACCAGCGGGGAGCGAGACCCAGTACTTC.